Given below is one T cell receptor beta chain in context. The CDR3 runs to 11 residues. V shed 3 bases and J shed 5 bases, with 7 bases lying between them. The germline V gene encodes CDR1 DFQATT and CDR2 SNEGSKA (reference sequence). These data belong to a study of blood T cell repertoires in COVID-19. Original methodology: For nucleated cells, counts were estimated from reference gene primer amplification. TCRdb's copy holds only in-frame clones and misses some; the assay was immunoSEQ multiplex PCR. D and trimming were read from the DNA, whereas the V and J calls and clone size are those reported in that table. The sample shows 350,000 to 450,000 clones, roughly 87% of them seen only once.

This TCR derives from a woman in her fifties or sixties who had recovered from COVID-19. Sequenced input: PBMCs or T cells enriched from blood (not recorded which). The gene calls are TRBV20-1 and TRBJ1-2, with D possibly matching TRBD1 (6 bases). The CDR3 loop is CSARQGYGYTF. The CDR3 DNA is TGCAGTGCTAGGCAGGGGTATGGCTACACCTTC.